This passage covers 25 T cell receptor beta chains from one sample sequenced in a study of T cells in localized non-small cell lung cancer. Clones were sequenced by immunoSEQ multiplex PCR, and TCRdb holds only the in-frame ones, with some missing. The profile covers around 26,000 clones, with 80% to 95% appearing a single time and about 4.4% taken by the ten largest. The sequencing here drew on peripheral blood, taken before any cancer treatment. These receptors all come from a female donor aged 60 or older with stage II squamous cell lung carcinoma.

The CDR3 sequence: CAWSRETQYF. The CDR3 DNA follows: TGTGCCTGGAGCCGAGAGACCCAGTACTTC. The genes are TRBV30 and TRBJ2-5, with D unresolved. CDR1 GTSNPN and CDR2 SVGIG come from the germline V gene (reference sequence). Trimming shortened V by 3 bases and J by 4 bases, and 3 bases separated the two germline ends. The CDR3 sequence is 10 residues long. Looking up the rest from reference TRBV30 and TRBJ2-5 gives the full variable domain: SQTIHQWPATLVQPVGSPLSLECTVEGTSNPNLYWYRQAAGRGLQLLFYSVGIGQISSEVPQNLSASRPQDRQFILSSKKLLLSDSGFYLCAWSRETQYFGPGTRLLVL.

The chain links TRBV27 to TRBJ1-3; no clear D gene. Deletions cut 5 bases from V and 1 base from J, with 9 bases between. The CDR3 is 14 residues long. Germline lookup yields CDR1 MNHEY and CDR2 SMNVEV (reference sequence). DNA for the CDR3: TGTGCCAGCAGTCTGGGGAGATCTGGAAACACCATATATTTT. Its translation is CASSLGRSGNTIYF.

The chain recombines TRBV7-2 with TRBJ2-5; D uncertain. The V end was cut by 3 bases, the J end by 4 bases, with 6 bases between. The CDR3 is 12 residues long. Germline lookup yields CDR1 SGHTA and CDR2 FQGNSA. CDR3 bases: TGTGCCAGCAGCTTTTTCGGAGAGACCCAGTACTTC. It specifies CASSFFGETQYF.

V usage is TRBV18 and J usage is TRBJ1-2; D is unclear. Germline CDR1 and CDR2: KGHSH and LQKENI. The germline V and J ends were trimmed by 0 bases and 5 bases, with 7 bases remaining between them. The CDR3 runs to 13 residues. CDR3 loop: CASSPPGYYGYTF. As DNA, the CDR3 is TGTGCCAGCTCACCACCGGGATATTATGGCTACACCTTC.

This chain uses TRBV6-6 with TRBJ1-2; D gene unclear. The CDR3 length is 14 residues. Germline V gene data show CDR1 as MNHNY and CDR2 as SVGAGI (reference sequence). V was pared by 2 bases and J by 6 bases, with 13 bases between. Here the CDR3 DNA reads TGTGCCAGCAGTTACCAGACTCCTAGGGATGGCTACACCTTC. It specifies CASSYQTPRDGYTF.

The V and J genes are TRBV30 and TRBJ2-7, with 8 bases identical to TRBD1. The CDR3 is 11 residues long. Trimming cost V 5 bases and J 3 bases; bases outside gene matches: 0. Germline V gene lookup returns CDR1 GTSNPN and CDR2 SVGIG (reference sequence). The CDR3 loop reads CAWGQGYEQYF. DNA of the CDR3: TGTGCCTGGGGACAGGGCTACGAGCAGTACTTC.

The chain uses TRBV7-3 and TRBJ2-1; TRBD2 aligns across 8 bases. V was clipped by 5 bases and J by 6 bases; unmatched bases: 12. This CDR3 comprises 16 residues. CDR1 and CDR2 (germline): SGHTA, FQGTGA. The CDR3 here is CASSLDTGTRVNEQFF. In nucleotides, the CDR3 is TGTGCCAGCAGCCTAGACACCGGGACTAGAGTCAATGAGCAGTTCTTC. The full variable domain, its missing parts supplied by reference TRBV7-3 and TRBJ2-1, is GAGVSQTPSNKVTEKGKYVELRCDPISGHTALYWYRQSLGQGPEFLIYFQGTGAADDSGLPNDRFFAVRPEGSVSTLKIQRTERGDSAVYLCASSLDTGTRVNEQFFGPGTRLTVL.

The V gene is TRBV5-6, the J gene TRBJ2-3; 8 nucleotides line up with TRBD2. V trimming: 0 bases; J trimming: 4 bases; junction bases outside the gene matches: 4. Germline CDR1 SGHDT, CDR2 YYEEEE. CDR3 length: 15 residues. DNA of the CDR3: TGTGCCAGCAGCTTGGGAGCGGGAGAGGCAGATACGCAGTATTTT. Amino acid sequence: CASSLGAGEADTQYF.

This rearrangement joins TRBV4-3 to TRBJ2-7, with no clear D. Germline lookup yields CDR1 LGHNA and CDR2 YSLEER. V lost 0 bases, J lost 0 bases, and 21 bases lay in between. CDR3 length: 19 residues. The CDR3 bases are TGCGCCAGCAGCCAAGAGCACCACACGTTTATCCTTAGCTCCTACGAGCAGTACTTC. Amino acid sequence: CASSQEHHTFILSSYEQYF.

The DNA for the CDR3 is TGTGCCAGCAGCCCGCGGACAGGGCGGGGGAACACTGAAGCTTTCTTT. This gives the protein CASSPRTGRGNTEAFF. J is TRBJ1-1 and V is TRBV7-2; 8 bases fit TRBD1. V dropped 5 bases and J dropped 1; count of bases not matched to a gene: 9. CDR1 is SGHTA, CDR2 FQGNSA, per germline. The CDR3 covers 16 residues.

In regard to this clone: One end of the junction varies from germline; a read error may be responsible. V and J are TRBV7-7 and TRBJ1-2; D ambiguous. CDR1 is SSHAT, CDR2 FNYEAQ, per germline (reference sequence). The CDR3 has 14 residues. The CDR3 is CASSFRGRNYGYTF. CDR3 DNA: TGTGCTAGCAGCTTTCGAGGACGGAACTATGGCTACACCTTC.

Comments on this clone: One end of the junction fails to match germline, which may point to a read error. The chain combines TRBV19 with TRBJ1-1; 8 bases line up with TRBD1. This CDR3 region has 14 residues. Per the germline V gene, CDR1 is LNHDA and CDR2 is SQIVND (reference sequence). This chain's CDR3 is CAGRPTGVRTEAFF. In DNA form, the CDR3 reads TGTGCCGGTAGACCGACAGGGGTGAGAACTGAAGCTTTCTTT.

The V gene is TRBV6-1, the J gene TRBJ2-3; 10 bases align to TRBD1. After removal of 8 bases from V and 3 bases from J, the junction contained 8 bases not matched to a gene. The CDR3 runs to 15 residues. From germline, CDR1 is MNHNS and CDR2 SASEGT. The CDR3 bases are TGTGCCAGCGGCGACAGGGGGCTGGGGACAGATACGCAGTATTTT. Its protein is CASGDRGLGTDTQYF.

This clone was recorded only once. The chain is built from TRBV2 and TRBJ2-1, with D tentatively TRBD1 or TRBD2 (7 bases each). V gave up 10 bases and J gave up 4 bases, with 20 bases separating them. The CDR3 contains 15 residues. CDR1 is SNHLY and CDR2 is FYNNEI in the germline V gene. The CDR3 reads CATREGAGLYNEQFF. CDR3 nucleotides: TGTGCCACAAGGGAGGGGGCGGGTTTATACAATGAGCAGTTCTTC. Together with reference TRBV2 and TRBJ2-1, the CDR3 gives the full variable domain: EPEVTQTPSHQVTQMGQEVILRCVPISNHLYFYWYRQILGQKVEFLVSFYNNEISEKSEIFDDQFSVERPDGSNFTLKIRSTKLEDSAMYFCATREGAGLYNEQFFGPGTRLTVL.

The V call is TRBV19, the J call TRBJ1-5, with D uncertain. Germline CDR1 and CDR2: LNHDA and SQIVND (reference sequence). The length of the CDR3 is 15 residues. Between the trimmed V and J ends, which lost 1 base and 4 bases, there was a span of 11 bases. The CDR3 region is CASSIVLWQNQPQHF. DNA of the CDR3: TGTGCCAGTAGTATAGTGTTGTGGCAGAATCAGCCCCAGCATTTT.

The CDR3: CASSSGFGELFF. For the CDR3, the DNA is TGTGCCAGCAGCTCAGGGTTCGGGGAGCTGTTTTTT. The chain has TRBV5-8 and TRBJ2-2; a possible D gene is TRBD1 (5 bases). The V gene's germline CDR1 is SGHTS and CDR2 YDEGEE. The CDR3 extends over 12 amino acids. V gave up 3 bases and J gave up 7 bases, with 7 bases separating them.

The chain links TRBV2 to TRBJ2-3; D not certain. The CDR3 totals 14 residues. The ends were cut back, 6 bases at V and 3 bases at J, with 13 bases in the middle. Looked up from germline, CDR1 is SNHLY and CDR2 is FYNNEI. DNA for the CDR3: TGTGCCAGCAGGCCTTCTTCTGGAACAGATACGCAGTATTTT. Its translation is CASRPSSGTDTQYF.

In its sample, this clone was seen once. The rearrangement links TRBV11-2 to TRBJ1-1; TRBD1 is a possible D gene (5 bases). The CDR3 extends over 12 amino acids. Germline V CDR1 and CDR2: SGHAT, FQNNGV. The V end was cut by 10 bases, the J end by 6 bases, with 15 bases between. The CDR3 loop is CATSWVGAEAFF. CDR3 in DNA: TGTGCCACCTCGTGGGTGGGGGCTGAAGCTTTCTTT. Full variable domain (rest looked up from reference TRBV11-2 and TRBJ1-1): EAGVAQSPRYKIIEKRQSVAFWCNPISGHATLYWYQQILGQGPKLLIQFQNNGVVDDSQLPKDRFSAERLKGVDSTLKIQPAKLEDSAVYLCATSWVGAEAFFGQGTRLTVV.

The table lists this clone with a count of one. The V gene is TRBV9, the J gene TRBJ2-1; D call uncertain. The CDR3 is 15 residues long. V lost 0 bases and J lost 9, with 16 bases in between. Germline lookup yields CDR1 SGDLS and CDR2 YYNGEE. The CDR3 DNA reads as TGTGCCAGCAGCGTAGGGCAACCCGACGGTAGTGAGCAGTTCTTC. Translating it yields CASSVGQPDGSEQFF.

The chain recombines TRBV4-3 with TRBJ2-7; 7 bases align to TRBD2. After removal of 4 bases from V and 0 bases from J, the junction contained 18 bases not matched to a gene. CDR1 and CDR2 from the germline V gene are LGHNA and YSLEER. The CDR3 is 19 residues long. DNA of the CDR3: TGCGCCAGCAGCCGAAAAATGGGGCCTCTAGCGGCAGTCTCCTACGAGCAGTACTTC. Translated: CASSRKMGPLAAVSYEQYF.

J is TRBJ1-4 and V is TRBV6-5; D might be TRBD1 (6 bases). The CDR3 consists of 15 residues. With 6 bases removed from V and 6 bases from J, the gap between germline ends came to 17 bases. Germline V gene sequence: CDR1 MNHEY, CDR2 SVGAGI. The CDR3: CASSPWGGGYEKLFF. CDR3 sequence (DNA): TGTGCCAGCAGCCCGTGGGGGGGCGGTTATGAAAAACTGTTTTTT.

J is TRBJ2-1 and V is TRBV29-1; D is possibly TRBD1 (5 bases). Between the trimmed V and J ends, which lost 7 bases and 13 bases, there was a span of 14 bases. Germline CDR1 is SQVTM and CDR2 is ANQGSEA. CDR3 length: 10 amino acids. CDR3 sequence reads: CSAQDAIQFF. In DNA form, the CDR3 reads TGCAGCGCACAGGACGCGATCCAGTTCTTC.

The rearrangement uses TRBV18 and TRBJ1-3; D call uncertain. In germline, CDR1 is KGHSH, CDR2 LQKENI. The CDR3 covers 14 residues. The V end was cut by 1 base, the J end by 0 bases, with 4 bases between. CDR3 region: CASSPLSSGNTIYF. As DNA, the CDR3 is TGTGCCAGCTCACCACTCTCCTCTGGAAACACCATATATTTT.

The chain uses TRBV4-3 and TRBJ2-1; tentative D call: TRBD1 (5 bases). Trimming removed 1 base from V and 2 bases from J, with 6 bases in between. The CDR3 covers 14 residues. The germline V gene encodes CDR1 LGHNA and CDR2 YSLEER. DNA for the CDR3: TGCGCCAGCAGCCAAGGACAGACCTACAATGAGCAGTTCTTC. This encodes CASSQGQTYNEQFF.

The CDR3 DNA follows: TGTGCCAGCAGCTTGGATACAATTGAGCAGTTCTTC. Translation: CASSLDTIEQFF. The chain has TRBV5-4 and TRBJ2-1; unclear D gene. V was pared by 0 bases and J by 9 bases, with 7 bases between. The CDR3 is 12 amino acids. Germline CDR1 SGHNT, CDR2 YYREEE (reference sequence). The full variable domain, its missing parts supplied by reference TRBV5-4 and TRBJ2-1, is ETGVTQSPTHLIKTRGQQVTLRCSSQSGHNTVSWYQQALGQGPQFIFQYYREEENGRGNFPPRFSGLQFPNYSSELNVNALELDDSALYLCASSLDTIEQFFGPGTRLTVL.